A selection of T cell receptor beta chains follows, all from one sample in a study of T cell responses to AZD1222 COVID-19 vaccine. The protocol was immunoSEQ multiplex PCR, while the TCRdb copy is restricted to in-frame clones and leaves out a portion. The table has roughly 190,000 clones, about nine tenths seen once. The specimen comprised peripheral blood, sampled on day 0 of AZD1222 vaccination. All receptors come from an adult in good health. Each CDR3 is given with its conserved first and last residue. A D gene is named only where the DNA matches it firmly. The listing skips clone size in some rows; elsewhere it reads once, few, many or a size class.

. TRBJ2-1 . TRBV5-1 TGCGCCAGCAGCCCAGGGTGGGGAGGTACCCGTGACGCCTACAATGAGCAGTTCTTC CASSPGWGGTRDAYNEQFF
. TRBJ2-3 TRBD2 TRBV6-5 TGTGCCAGCAGAAGACTAGCGGGGATCACAGATACGCAGTATTTT CASRRLAGITDTQYF
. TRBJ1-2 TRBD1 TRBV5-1 TGCGCCAGCAGCTTAGGGGGCAACTATGGCTACACCTTC CASSLGGNYGYTF
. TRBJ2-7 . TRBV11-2 TGTGCCAGCAGCTTGGGACGCCTCTACGAGCAGTACTTC CASSLGRLYEQYF
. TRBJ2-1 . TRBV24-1 TGTGCCACCTCTCGACCCTCTAATTACAATGAGCAGTTCTTC CATSRPSNYNEQFF
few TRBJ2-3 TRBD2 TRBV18 TGTGCCAGCTCACAATTAGGACTAGCGGCGGCCACAGATACGCAGTATTTT CASSQLGLAAATDTQYF
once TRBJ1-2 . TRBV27 TGTGCCAGCAGGATGGGGGGGGGTGGCTACACCTTC CASRMGGGGYTF
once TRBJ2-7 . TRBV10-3 TGTGCCATCAGTCCGAGATCCTACGAGCAGTACTTC CAISPRSYEQYF
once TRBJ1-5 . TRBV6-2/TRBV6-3 TGTGCCAGCAGTTATCCGACAGATAGCCTTCAGCCCCAGCATTTT CASSYPTDSLQPQHF
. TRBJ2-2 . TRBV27 TGTGCCAGCAGTTTGCAGGGTGAGCGCACCGGGGAGCTGTTTTTT CASSLQGERTGELFF
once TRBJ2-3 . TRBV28 TGTGCCAGCAGTGCCCCGGGACTTACAGATACGCAGTATTTT CASSAPGLTDTQYF
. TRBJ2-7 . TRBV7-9 TGTGCCAGCAGCTTCGGGGGTAGCGAGCAGTACTTC CASSFGGSEQYF
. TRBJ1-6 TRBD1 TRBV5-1 TGCGCCAGCAGATATACAGGGGGCCCTAATTCACCCCTCCACTTT CASRYTGGPNSPLHF
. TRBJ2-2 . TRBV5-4 TGTGCCAGCAGCTCCACTAGCACCTTCACCGGGGAGCTGTTTTTT CASSSTSTFTGELFF
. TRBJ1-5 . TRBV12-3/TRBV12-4 TGTGCCAGCAGTTTACCGTTTCAGCCCCAGCATTTT CASSLPFQPQHF
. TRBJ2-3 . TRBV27 TGTGCCAGCAGGTACTCAGGGGGACTGGCAGATACGCAGTATTTT CASRYSGGLADTQYF
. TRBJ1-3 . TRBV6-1 TGTGCCAGCAGTGAACCCCTCACGCTCTCTGGAAACACCATATATTTT CASSEPLTLSGNTIYF
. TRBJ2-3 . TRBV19 TGTGCCAGTAGTATCGAAGGTGCCCCCTATACGCAGTATTTT CASSIEGAPYTQYF
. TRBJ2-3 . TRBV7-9 TGTGCCAGCAGCTTAGTCGAGGTGCGACTATCGGGATTCACAGATACGCAGTATTTT CASSLVEVRLSGFTDTQYF
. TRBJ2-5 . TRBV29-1 TGCAGCGTTGGGCAGGGAGAGACCCAGTACTTC CSVGQGETQYF
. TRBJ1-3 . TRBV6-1 TGTGCCAGCAGTGATTTTGGCAGCTTCTCTGGAAACACCATATATTTT CASSDFGSFSGNTIYF
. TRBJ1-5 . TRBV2 TGTGCCAGCAGCCCAACCGCCGGGGGCAATCAGCCCCAGCATTTT CASSPTAGGNQPQHF
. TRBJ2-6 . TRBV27 TGTGCCAGCACCACTAAACTAATCTCTGGGGCCAACGTCCTGACTTTC CASTTKLISGANVLTF
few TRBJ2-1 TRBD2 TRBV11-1 TGTGCCAGCAGCTTTACGGGTAGCGGGATCCACAATGAGCAGTTCTTC CASSFTGSGIHNEQFF
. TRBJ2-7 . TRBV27 TGTGCCAGCAGTTTAACAGGGTCCTACGAGCAGTACTTC CASSLTGSYEQYF
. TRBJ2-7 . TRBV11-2 TGTGCCAGCAGTTCATTCGGCTACGAGCAGTACTTC CASSSFGYEQYF
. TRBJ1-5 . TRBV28 TGTGCCAGCAGTTCCCCAAATCAGCCCCAGCATTTT CASSSPNQPQHF
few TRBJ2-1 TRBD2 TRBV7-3 TGTGCCAGCAGCCCACATACGGGGGGGGCGGGACGGCTAAAGAATGAGCAGTTCTTC CASSPHTGGAGRLKNEQFF
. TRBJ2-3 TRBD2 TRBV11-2 TGTGCCAGCAGCCCTAAGACTAGCGGATCTTCAAAACCAGATACGCAGTATTTT CASSPKTSGSSKPDTQYF
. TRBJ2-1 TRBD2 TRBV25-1 TGTGCCAGCAGTGGACTAGCGGGGGTCGACAATGAGCAGTTCTTC CASSGLAGVDNEQFF
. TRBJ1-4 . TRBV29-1 TGCAGCGTTGTTGGGTCTAATGAAAAACTGTTTTTT CSVVGSNEKLFF
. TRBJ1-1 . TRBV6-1 TGTGCCAGCAGTGACGGGGGTTTCGCTGAAGCTTTCTTT CASSDGGFAEAFF
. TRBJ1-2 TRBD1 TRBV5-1 TGCGCCAGCAGCCAGACAGGGGGCAGGGGCTACACCTTC CASSQTGGRGYTF
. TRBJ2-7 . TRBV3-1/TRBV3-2 TGTGCCAGCAGCCAAATACCGCACACCTACGAGCAGTACTTC CASSQIPHTYEQYF
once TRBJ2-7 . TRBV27 TGTGCCAGCAGTTTATCCCAGGGGCTTGGGGAGCAGTACTTC CASSLSQGLGEQYF
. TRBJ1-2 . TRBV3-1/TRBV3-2 TGTGCCAGCAGTCAGTTAGGTGATGGCTACACCTTC CASSQLGDGYTF
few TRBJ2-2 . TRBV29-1 TGCAGCGTACGCGGGCTAGCAAGGGGAGGTAGCGGGGAGCTGTTTTTT CSVRGLARGGSGELFF
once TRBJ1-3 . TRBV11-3 TGTGCCAGCAGCTTAGATCATGGCAACACCATATATTTT CASSLDHGNTIYF
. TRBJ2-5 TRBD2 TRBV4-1 TGCGCCAGCAGCCCGACTAGCGGGCCGCCGGACTTC CASSPTSGPPDF
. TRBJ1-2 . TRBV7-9 TGTGCCAGCAGCCCCCTGTCCCGGGATGGCTACACCTTC CASSPLSRDGYTF
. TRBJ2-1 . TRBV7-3 TGTGCCAGCAGCCGCAACCCCCCAGGTTCAGGGGGGAATGAGCAGTTCTTC CASSRNPPGSGGNEQFF
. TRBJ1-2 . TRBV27 TGTGCCAGCCAGAGGGCAGCCCAGGGGAACTATGGCTACACCTTC CASQRAAQGNYGYTF
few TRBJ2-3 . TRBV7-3 TGTGCCAGCAGTTTTGCTACATCAGATACGCAGTATTTT CASSFATSDTQYF